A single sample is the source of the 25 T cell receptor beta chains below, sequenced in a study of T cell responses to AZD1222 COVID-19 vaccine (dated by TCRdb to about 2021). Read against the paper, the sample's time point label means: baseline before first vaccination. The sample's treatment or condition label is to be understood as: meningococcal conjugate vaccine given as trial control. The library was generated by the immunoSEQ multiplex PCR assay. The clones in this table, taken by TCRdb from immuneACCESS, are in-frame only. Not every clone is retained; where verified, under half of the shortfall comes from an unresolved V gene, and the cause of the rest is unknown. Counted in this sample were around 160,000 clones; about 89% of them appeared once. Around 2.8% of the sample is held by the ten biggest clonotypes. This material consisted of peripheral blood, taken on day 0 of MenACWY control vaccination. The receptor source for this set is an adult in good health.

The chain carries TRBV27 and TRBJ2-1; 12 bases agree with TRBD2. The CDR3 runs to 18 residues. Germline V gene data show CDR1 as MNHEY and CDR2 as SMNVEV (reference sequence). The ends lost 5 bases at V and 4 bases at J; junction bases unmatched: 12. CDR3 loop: CASSAAGTSGPLYNEQFF. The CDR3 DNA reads TGTGCCAGCAGTGCCGCCGGGACTAGCGGGCCTTTATACAATGAGCAGTTCTTC.

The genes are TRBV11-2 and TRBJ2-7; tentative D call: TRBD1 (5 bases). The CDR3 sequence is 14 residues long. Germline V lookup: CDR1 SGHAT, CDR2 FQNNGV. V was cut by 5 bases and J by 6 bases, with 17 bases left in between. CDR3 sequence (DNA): TGTGCCAGCAGCCCCCTGGGGATTCAGGGCGAGCAGTACTTC. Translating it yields CASSPLGIQGEQYF.

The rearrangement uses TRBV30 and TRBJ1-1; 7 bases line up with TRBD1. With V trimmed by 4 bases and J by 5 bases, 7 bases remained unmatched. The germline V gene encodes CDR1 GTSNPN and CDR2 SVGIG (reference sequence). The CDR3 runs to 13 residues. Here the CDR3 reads CAWIGQARTEAFF. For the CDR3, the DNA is TGTGCCTGGATAGGACAGGCAAGGACTGAAGCTTTCTTT.

The CDR3 DNA sequence: TGTGCCAGCAGCCAAGATCCTCCGGGAGGGGGGGCAACCGGGGAGCTGTTTTTT. Translated, it gives CASSQDPPGGGATGELFF. The chain is built from TRBV3-1 (or the pseudogene TRBV3-2) and TRBJ2-2; TRBD2 matches at 8 bases. The CDR3 contains 18 residues. Germline V lookup: CDR1 LGHDT, CDR2 YNNKEL (reference sequence). Trimming cost V 0 bases and J 5 bases; bases outside gene matches: 11.

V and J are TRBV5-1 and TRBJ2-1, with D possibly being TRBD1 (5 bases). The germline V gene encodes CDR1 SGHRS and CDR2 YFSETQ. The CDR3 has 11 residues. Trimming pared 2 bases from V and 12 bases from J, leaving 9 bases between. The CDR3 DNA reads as TGCGCCAGCAGCTTAACAGGCAGGCAGTTCTTC. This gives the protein CASSLTGRQFF.

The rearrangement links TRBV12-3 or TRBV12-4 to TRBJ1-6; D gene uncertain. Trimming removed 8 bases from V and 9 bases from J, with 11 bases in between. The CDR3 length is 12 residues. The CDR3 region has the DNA TGTGCCAGCCGTTCTGGTAGTTCACCCCTCCACTTT. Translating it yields CASRSGSSPLHF.

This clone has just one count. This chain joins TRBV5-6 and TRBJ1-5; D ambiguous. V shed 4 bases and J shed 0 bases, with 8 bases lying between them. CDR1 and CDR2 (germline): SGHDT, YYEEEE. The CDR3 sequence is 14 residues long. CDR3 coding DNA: TGTGCCAGCAGCAAAGGGTATAGCAATCAGCCCCAGCATTTT. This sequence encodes CASSKGYSNQPQHF.

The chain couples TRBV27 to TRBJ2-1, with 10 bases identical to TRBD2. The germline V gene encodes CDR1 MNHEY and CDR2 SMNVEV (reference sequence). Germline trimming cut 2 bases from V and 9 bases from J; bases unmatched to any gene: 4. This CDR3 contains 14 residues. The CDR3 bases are TGTGCCAGCAGTTTACAGGTAGCGGGAGGTGAGCAGTTCTTC. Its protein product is CASSLQVAGGEQFF.

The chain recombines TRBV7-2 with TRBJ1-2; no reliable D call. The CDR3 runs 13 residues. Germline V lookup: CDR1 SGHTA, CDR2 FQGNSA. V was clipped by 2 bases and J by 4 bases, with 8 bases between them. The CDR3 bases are TGTGCCAGCAGCTTAAAACAGATCTATGGCTACACCTTC. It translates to CASSLKQIYGYTF. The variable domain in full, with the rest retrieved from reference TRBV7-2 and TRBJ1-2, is GAGVSQSPSNKVTEKGKDVELRCDPISGHTALYWYRQSLGQGLEFLIYFQGNSAPDKSGLPSDRFSAERTGGSVSTLTIQRTQQEDSAVYLCASSLKQIYGYTFGSGTRLTVV.

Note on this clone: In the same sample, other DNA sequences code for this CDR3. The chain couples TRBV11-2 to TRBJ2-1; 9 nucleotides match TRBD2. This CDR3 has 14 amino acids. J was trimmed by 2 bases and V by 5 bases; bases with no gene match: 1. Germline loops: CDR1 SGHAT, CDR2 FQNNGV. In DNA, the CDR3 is TGTGCCAGCAGCCTAGCGGGAACCTACAATGAGCAGTTCTTC. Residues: CASSLAGTYNEQFF.

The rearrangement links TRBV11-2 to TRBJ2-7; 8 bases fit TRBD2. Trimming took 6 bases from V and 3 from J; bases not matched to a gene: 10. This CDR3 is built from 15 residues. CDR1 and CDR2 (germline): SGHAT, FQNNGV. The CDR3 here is CASRTLAGRDYEQYF. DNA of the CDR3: TGTGCCAGCAGGACCTTAGCGGGAAGGGACTACGAGCAGTACTTC.

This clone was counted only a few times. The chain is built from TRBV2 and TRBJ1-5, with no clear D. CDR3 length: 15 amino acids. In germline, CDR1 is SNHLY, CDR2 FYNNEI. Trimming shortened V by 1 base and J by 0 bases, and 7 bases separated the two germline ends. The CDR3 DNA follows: TGTGCCAGCAGTGAAGAACAGATTAGCAATCAGCCCCAGCATTTT. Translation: CASSEEQISNQPQHF.

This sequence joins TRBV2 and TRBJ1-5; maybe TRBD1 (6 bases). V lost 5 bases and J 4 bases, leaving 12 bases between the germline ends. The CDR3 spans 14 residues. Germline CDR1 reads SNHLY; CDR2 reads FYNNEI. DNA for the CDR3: TGTGCCAGCAGTAGAAGCAGGGGAAATCAGCCCCAGCATTTT. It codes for CASSRSRGNQPQHF.

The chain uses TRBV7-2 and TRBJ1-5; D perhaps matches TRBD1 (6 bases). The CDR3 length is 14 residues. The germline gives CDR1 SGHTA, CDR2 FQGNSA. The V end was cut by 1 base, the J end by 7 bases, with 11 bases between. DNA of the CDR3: TGTGCCAGCAGCTTAGTTGGGGGCACGCAGCCCCAGCATTTT. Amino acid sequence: CASSLVGGTQPQHF.

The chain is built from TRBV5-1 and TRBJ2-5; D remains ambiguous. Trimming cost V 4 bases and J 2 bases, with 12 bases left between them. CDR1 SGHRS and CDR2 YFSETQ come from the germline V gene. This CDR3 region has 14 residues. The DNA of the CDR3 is TGCGCCAGCAGCGTAGGTGGAATACAAGAGACCCAGTACTTC. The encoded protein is CASSVGGIQETQYF.

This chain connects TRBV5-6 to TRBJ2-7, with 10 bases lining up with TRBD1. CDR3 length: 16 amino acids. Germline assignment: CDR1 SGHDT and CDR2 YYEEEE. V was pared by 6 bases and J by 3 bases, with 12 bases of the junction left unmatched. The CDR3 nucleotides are TGTGCCAGCACCTTAGCCGGGACAGGGGTTTTCTACGAGCAGTACTTC. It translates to CASTLAGTGVFYEQYF.

The CDR3 coding sequence is TGTGCCAGTAGTAGTCTAGCGAGAGGGTACCAAGAGACCCAGTACTTC. It codes for CASSSLARGYQETQYF. The chain employs TRBV19 and TRBJ2-5, with D possibly TRBD2 on 6 matching bases. The germline CDR1 and CDR2 sequences are LNHDA and SQIVND (reference sequence). This CDR3 has 16 amino acids. V lost 4 bases to trimming and J lost 0 bases, with 15 bases between them.

In DNA, the CDR3 is TGTGCCAGCAGTGCCGAAAGGGGCAAGAATCAGCCCCAGCATTTT. Translated: CASSAERGKNQPQHF. This chain links TRBV2 with TRBJ1-5, with D possibly TRBD1 on 5 matching bases. Germline CDR1 SNHLY, CDR2 FYNNEI. CDR3 length: 15 residues. The germline V and J ends were trimmed by 4 bases and 4 bases, with 14 bases remaining between them.

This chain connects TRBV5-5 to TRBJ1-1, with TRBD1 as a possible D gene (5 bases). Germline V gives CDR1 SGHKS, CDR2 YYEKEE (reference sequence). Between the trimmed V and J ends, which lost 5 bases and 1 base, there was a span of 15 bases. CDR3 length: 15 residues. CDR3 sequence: CASSFRGGENTEAFF. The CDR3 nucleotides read TGTGCCAGCAGTTTTCGTGGGGGGGAGAACACTGAAGCTTTCTTT.

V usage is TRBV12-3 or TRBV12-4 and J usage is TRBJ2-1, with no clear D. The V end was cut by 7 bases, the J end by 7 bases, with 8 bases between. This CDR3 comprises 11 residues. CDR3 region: CASTIRNEQFF. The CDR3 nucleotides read TGTGCCAGCACTATAAGAAATGAGCAGTTCTTC.

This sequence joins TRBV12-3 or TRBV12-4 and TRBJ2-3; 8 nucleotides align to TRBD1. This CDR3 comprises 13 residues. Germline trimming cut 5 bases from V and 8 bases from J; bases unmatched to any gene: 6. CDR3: CASSTAGGLTQYF. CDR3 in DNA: TGTGCCAGCAGTACAGCAGGGGGCCTTACGCAGTATTTT.

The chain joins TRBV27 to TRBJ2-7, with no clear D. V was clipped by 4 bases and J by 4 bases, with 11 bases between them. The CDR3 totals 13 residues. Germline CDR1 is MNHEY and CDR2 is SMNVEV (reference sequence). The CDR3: CASSSTLGYEQYF. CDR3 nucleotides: TGTGCCAGCAGTTCCACCCTTGGGTACGAGCAGTACTTC.

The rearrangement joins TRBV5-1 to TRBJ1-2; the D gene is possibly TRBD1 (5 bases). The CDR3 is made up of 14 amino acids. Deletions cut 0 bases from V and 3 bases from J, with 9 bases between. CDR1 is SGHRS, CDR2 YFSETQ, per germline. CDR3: CASSLERGDYGYTF. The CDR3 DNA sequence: TGCGCCAGCAGCTTGGAAAGGGGCGACTATGGCTACACCTTC.

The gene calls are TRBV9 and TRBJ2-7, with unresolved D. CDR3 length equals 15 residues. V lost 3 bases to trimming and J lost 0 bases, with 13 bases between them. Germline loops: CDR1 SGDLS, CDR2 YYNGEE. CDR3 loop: CASSADVSASYEQYF. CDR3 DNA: TGTGCCAGCAGCGCCGACGTTTCTGCCTCCTACGAGCAGTACTTC.

The CDR3 reads CASTYPGNQPQHF. Here the CDR3 DNA reads TGTGCCAGCACCTATCCTGGGAATCAGCCCCAGCATTTT. The V and J genes are TRBV28 and TRBJ1-5; D is unresolved. V dropped 7 bases and J dropped 4 bases, with 11 bases sitting between them. Per the germline V gene, CDR1 is MDHEN and CDR2 is SYDVKM. This CDR3 is built from 13 residues.